This TCR beta chain is from a study of human T cells and chemical hapten exposure. About the study: Reading of the patch tests, which applied 0.01% DPC to the upper back, occurred at 6 days.

Time point here: patch test 1, 2 weeks after DPC sensitization. Treatment given: therapeutic diphenylcyclopropenone sensitization with weekly scalp DPC. Blood sampling preceded each patch test application. TCRdb recomputed calls from the RACE reads with MiXCR, one row per CDR3 protein. The data contain a few hundred thousand distinct CDR3 sequences, more than 4.5% of them singletons. General study results and limits: TCRs exceeding 1 in 1000 frequency stayed unchanged with DPC sensitization. Because all patients had alopecia, their immune responses might differ from healthy ones.

This clonotype was observed a few times. The antigen remains unidentified. This CDR3 is 13 amino acids long. With 4 bases removed from V and 1 base from J, the gap between germline ends came to 7 bases. Looked up from germline, CDR1 is LGHDT and CDR2 is YNNKEL (reference sequence). Sample: whole blood, taken in connection with sensitization to the hapten diphenylcyclopropenone (DPC). The chain carries TRBV3-1 and TRBJ1-1; D is undetermined. This TCR was recovered from a woman in her fifties or sixties with alopecia areata. Some clones in this sample may be carry-over from other donors' samples. CDR3 loop: CASSPHKNTEAFF. The DNA of the CDR3 is TGTGCCAGCAGCCCTCACAAGAACACTGAAGCTTTCTTT. Full variable domain (outside the CDR3, taken from reference TRBV3-1 and TRBJ1-1): DTAVSQTPKYLVTQMGNDKSIKCEQNLGHDTMYWYKQDSKKFLKIMFSYNNKELIINETVPNRFSPKSPDKAHLNLHINSLELGDSAVYFCASSPHKNTEAFFGQGTRLTVV.